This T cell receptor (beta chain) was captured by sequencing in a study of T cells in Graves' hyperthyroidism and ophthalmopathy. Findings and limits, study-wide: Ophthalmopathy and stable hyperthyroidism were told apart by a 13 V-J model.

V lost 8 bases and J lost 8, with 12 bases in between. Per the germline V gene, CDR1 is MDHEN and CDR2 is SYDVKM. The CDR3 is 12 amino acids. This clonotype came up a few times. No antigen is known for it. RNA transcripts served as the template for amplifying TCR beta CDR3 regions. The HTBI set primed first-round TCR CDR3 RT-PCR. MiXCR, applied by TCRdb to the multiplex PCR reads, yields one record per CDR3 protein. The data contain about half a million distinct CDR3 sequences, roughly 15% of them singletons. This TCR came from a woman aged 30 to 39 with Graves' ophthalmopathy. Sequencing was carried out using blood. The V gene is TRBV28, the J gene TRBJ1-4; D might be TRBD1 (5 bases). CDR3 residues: CASRDFGEKLFF. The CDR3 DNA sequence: TGTGCCAGCCGGGACTTTGGGGAAAAACTGTTTTTT.